A single sample gave rise to the 6 T cell receptor beta chains below, sequenced in a study of CD8+ T cells in alopecia areata. The treatment was: oral pan-JAK inhibitor, 5-10 mg twice daily. cDNA serving as the sequencing template came from extracted, reverse transcribed RNA. Profiling relied on immunoSEQ multiplex PCR, and the TCRdb table lists in-frame clones only, not all of them. The sample lists approximately 300,000 clones; roughly 64% were seen once. The source was CD4+ T cells sorted from blood, collected at week 24, from a patient treated with tofacitinib. Receptors originate from a human donor with alopecia areata.

This chain joins TRBV7-2 and TRBJ1-6; the D gene is possibly TRBD1 (5 bases). The CDR3 is 16 amino acids. Trimming took 1 base from V and 3 from J, leaving 10 bases between them. Germline V gene data show CDR1 as SGHTA and CDR2 as FQGNSA. In DNA, the CDR3 is TGTGCCAGCAGCTTAGATGGTAGGGGCTATAATTCACCCCTCCACTTT. Amino acids: CASSLDGRGYNSPLHF.

The chain employs TRBV29-1 and TRBJ2-5; tentatively, D is TRBD1 (6 bases). V was pared by 7 bases and J by 5 bases, with 20 bases between. The germline CDR1 and CDR2 sequences are SQVTM and ANQGSEA. The CDR3 sequence is 14 residues long. The chain's CDR3 is CSAFSDSFAETQYF. CDR3 nucleotide sequence: TGCAGCGCCTTCTCGGACAGTTTCGCGGAGACCCAGTACTTC.

A few counts support this clone. The rearrangement joins TRBV7-2 to TRBJ1-1, with no clear D. Germline V gene sequence: CDR1 SGHTA, CDR2 FQGNSA. The CDR3 has 14 residues. Trimming removed 6 bases from V and 8 bases from J, with 19 bases in between. CDR3 nucleotides: TGTGCCAGCAGTGCGAAGTACAGTCTGATAGAAGCTTTCTTT. Amino acid sequence: CASSAKYSLIEAFF.

Remarks on this clone: Compared with germline, one end of the junction differs, possibly owing to a read error. J is TRBJ2-7 and V is TRBV6-1; the match to TRBD1 covers 10 bases. Germline loops: CDR1 MNHNS, CDR2 SASEGT. The CDR3 consists of 13 residues. CDR3: CASSESIWDRGRF. The CDR3 DNA sequence: TGTGCCAGCAGTGAAAGCATCTGGGACAGGGGTCGCTTC.

The CDR3 region is CSEGGSRNTEAFF. CDR3 DNA sequence: TGCAGCGAAGGGGGCAGTAGGAACACTGAAGCTTTCTTT. The chain joins TRBV29-1 to TRBJ1-1, with 7 nucleotides matching TRBD1. The junction had 6 bases not matched to a gene; V was cut back by 7 bases and J by 1 base. The CDR3 covers 13 residues. CDR1 and CDR2 (germline): SQVTM, ANQGSEA.

The chain recombines TRBV5-1 with TRBJ2-3; the match to TRBD2 covers 13 bases. The CDR3 contains 17 residues. J gave up 2 bases and V 3 bases, and 6 bases lay outside the gene matches. Germline lookup yields CDR1 SGHRS and CDR2 YFSETQ. The CDR3 spells CASSYRTSGGVTDTQYF. The CDR3 coding sequence is TGCGCCAGCAGCTACCGGACTAGCGGGGGAGTCACAGATACGCAGTATTTT.